This note documents a single T cell receptor beta chain sequence. The data were taken from a study of Ad26.COV2.S vaccination and SARS-CoV-2 variants. Produced via immunoSEQ multiplex PCR; TCRdb's table is partial and in-frame only. The table includes roughly 500,000 clones, about 83% detected once. CDR1 and CDR2 from the germline V gene are KGHSH and LQKENI. V lost 4 bases and J lost 0; bases outside the gene matches: 20. This CDR3 is 20 amino acids long. The treatment: around 19 received Ad26.COV2.S at low or high dose, single or two shots; about 5 received placebo; per-sample allocation not given. Day 63 following the first vaccine or placebo injection was when the samples were taken. As its vector, the vaccine had Ad26, which expressed Wuhan-strain SARS-CoV-2 spike.

Sequenced material: peripheral blood, taken in a trial of Ad26.COV2.S vaccine versus placebo. This chain uses TRBV18 with TRBJ2-7; 8 bases align to TRBD2. The TCR comes from a person aged 18 to 65 who received the Ad26.COV2.S COVID-19 vaccine or a placebo. CDR3 sequence: CASSHSPWVSGNGSSYEQYF. CDR3 bases: TGTGCCAGCTCACACTCCCCCTGGGTTAGCGGGAACGGGAGCTCCTACGAGCAGTACTTC.